This is a list of T cell receptor beta chains from one sample in a study of blood T cells in healthy people across ages. TCRdb called the 5' RACE reads again in MiXCR, with one record for every CDR3 protein. Of some 760,000 distinct CDR3 sequences in the sample, approximately 25% were seen once. The same data also went into a second study, on T cells of mothers and their children.

Sample: blood. These receptors were taken from a boy aged 5 to 17 in good health. The CDR3 runs from the conserved cysteine through the conserved F or W. The D gene is left open where the match is weak. Some rows mark clone size as missing; the rest say once, few, many or name a class of expanded clone.

d_call	v_call	clone_size	j_call	cdr3_nt	cdr3_aa
TRBD2	TRBV20-1	few	TRBJ2-1	TGCAGTGCTAGAGAAGGGACTAGCGGGAGGTATTACAATGAGCAGTTCTTC	CSAREGTSGRYYNEQFF
NA	TRBV7-9	few	TRBJ2-1	TGTGCCAGCAGCTTAGCGGCGGTTGAGCAGTTCTTC	CASSLAAVEQFF
NA	TRBV29-1	NA	TRBJ2-7	TGCAGCGTTCAGGAGGGTACCTACGAGCAGTACTTC	CSVQEGTYEQYF
TRBD2	TRBV11-3	NA	TRBJ2-3	TGTGCCAGCAGCCCCGGCGGGGGAACCGCCTGGGATACGCAGTATTTT	CASSPGGGTAWDTQYF
TRBD2	TRBV7-9	NA	TRBJ2-5	TGTGCCAGCAGCCCTAGCGGACACCAAGAGACCCAGTACTTC	CASSPSGHQETQYF
NA	TRBV5-1	NA	TRBJ2-3	TGCGCCAGCAGCCTACGGATGGCGCAACCCACAGATACGCAGTATTTT	CASSLRMAQPTDTQYF
NA	TRBV20-1	once	TRBJ2-7	TGCAGTGCAAGCAGACTAGACTACGAGCAGTACTTC	CSASRLDYEQYF
NA	TRBV5-1	NA	TRBJ2-1	TGCGCCAGCAGCTTTGGGAATTCCTACAATGAGCAGTTCTTC	CASSFGNSYNEQFF
TRBD1	TRBV5-1	NA	TRBJ1-2	TGCGCCAGCACGTCCCGACAGGGGTTTGGCTACACCTTC	CASTSRQGFGYTF
NA	TRBV3-1	few	TRBJ2-7	TGTGCCAGCAGCCAAGATTGGGCGAGGGGCGAGCAGTACTTC	CASSQDWARGEQYF
TRBD1	TRBV7-2	NA	TRBJ2-6	TGTGCCAGCATCTCCGGGACAGGGAGTGTTGGGGCCAACGTCCTGACTTTC	CASISGTGSVGANVLTF
NA	TRBV20-1	few	TRBJ2-5	TGCAGTGCTAGACCACGACGAGGCCAAGAGACCCAGTACTTC	CSARPRRGQETQYF
NA	TRBV7-2	NA	TRBJ2-5	TGTGCCAGCAGCGCCACTAGATGGGGAGAGACCCAGTACTTC	CASSATRWGETQYF
NA	TRBV20-1	few	TRBJ2-1	TGCAGTGCTAGCCCCGGGAAACCCAATGAGCAGTTCTTC	CSASPGKPNEQFF
NA	TRBV25-1	NA	TRBJ2-5	TGTGCCAGCAGTGAGGGTGGCAGAAAAGAGACCCAGTACTTC	CASSEGGRKETQYF
NA	TRBV12-3/TRBV12-4	NA	TRBJ1-5	TGTGCCAGCACGCATCGGGGGGAAGGAAATCAGCCCCAGCATTTT	CASTHRGEGNQPQHF
NA	TRBV20-1	NA	TRBJ2-7	TGCAGTGCCAAATCAGGGGCCACCTACGAGCAGTACTTC	CSAKSGATYEQYF
TRBD2	TRBV5-1	NA	TRBJ2-7	TGCGCCAGCAGCATACGGGGACTACCAAGCTACGAGCAGTACTTC	CASSIRGLPSYEQYF
TRBD1	TRBV14	NA	TRBJ2-5	TGTGCCAGCAGCCGAGGACAGGGGACAGCTATAGAGACCCAGTACTTC	CASSRGQGTAIETQYF
TRBD2	TRBV20-1	few	TRBJ2-5	TGCAGTGCTAGCACTAGCGGGGGGGCCGGGAAAGAGACCCAGTACTTC	CSASTSGGAGKETQYF
NA	TRBV6-2/TRBV6-3	many	TRBJ1-2	TGTGCCAGCAGTTTAAGAGATGGCTACACCTTC	CASSLRDGYTF
TRBD2	TRBV7-8	NA	TRBJ2-1	TGTGCCAGCAGCCCAGCTAGCGGGGGGGCAGGTGAGCAGTTCTTC	CASSPASGGAGEQFF
NA	TRBV7-9	NA	TRBJ2-5	TGTGCCAGCAGCTTACTTGTAGCTAACGGGGAGACCCAGTACTTC	CASSLLVANGETQYF
NA	TRBV2	NA	TRBJ1-2	TGTGCCAGCAAAGGACAGCCGGGAGGCTACACCTTC	CASKGQPGGYTF
NA	TRBV6-2/TRBV6-3	NA	TRBJ1-5	TGTGCCAGCAGTTCCGTACAGGGTTTGCCCCAGCATTTT	CASSSVQGLPQHF
NA	TRBV6-5	few	TRBJ2-1	TGTGCCAGCAACGGGACTCCATACAATGAGCAGTTCTTC	CASNGTPYNEQFF
NA	TRBV9	NA	TRBJ1-1	TGTGCCAGCAGCGTCGGCGTAGACGGCGAAGCTTTCTTT	CASSVGVDGEAFF
NA	TRBV12-3/TRBV12-4	NA	TRBJ1-5	TGTGCCAGCAGTTTACAGTCCCAGCCCCAGCATTTT	CASSLQSQPQHF
TRBD2	TRBV7-8	few	TRBJ2-5	TGTGCCAGCAGCCACGCGGGGGGGAAAGAGACCCAGTACTTC	CASSHAGGKETQYF
TRBD1	TRBV29-1	many	TRBJ2-7	TGCAGCGTTGAAGGGACAGGGAGTACCTTTTACGAGCAGTACTTC	CSVEGTGSTFYEQYF
TRBD1	TRBV5-1	NA	TRBJ2-7	TGCGCCAGCGGCTCCTCCTTCACAGGGGGACAACTGACCTACGAGCAGTACTTC	CASGSSFTGGQLTYEQYF
NA	TRBV7-9	many	TRBJ2-3	TGTGCCAGCAGTTTAGGTACCACAGATACGCAGTATTTT	CASSLGTTDTQYF
NA	TRBV4-3	few	TRBJ1-6	TGCGCCAGCAGCCAAGAACCAGGGGCATATAATTCACCCCTCCACTTT	CASSQEPGAYNSPLHF
NA	TRBV6-6	few	TRBJ2-1	TGTGCCAGCAGTTACGGAGCCCCTTCATACAATGAGCAGTTCTTC	CASSYGAPSYNEQFF
NA	TRBV5-1	few	TRBJ2-3	TGCGCCAGCAGCCTATACCCTACCACAGATACGCAGTATTTT	CASSLYPTTDTQYF
NA	TRBV7-2	NA	TRBJ1-6	TGTGCCAGCAGCTTAGACAATAATTCACCCCTCCACTTT	CASSLDNNSPLHF
NA	TRBV28	few	TRBJ1-4	TGTGCTAGCGGGGACGGGAATGAAAAACTGTTTTTT	CASGDGNEKLFF
NA	TRBV4-1	NA	TRBJ1-1	TGCGCCAGCAGCCAAGTCGAGGGAACTGAAGCTTTCTTT	CASSQVEGTEAFF
NA	TRBV24-1	NA	TRBJ2-7	TGTGCCACCAGTACAGCTAGCTCCTACGAGCAGTACTTC	CATSTASSYEQYF
TRBD1	TRBV6-2/TRBV6-3	few	TRBJ2-1	TGTGCCAGCAGTTACCTTATATCAACCGCGACAGGGGGCTCCTACAATGAGCAGTTCTTC	CASSYLISTATGGSYNEQFF
TRBD1	TRBV15	NA	TRBJ2-7	TGTGCCACCAGCAGAGAGCAGGGGGCCTACGAGCAGTACTTC	CATSREQGAYEQYF
TRBD1	TRBV7-2	NA	TRBJ2-7	TGTGCCAGCAGCGCAGGAGACAGGGGAGGCTACGAGCAGTACTTC	CASSAGDRGGYEQYF
NA	TRBV13	NA	TRBJ2-5	TGTGCCAGCAGCTCCCGAGGGGACTGGCTCCAAGAGACCCAGTACTTC	CASSSRGDWLQETQYF
NA	TRBV29-1	few	TRBJ1-2	TGCAGCGTTGATACAGTTCAAACGGGTGGCTACACCTTC	CSVDTVQTGGYTF
NA	TRBV28	many	TRBJ2-2	TGTGCCAGCAGTTTATGGGAACATCACACCGGGGAGCTGTTTTTT	CASSLWEHHTGELFF
TRBD2	TRBV7-3	NA	TRBJ2-7	TGTGCCAGCAGCCCAGCGGGGGGCCCCACCTACGAGCAGTACTTC	CASSPAGGPTYEQYF
NA	TRBV28	NA	TRBJ1-1	TGTGCCAGCAGCACCGAGACAAGGGTAAAAGCTTTCTTT	CASSTETRVKAFF
NA	TRBV6-5	few	TRBJ1-2	TGTGCCAGCAGTTACCAGGGTGACTATGGCTACACCTTC	CASSYQGDYGYTF
NA	TRBV7-6	few	TRBJ2-3	TGTGTCAGCAGCTTAAAGGAAGATACGCAGTATTTT	CVSSLKEDTQYF
NA	TRBV12-3/TRBV12-4	NA	TRBJ1-2	TGTGCCAGCAGTTTAGCGGCGCGAGGACGCGACTCGGACTATGGCTACACCTTC	CASSLAARGRDSDYGYTF
NA	TRBV27	few	TRBJ2-3	TGTGCCAGCAGGCCCAGCCTCACAGATACGCAGTATTTT	CASRPSLTDTQYF
TRBD1	TRBV4-3	NA	TRBJ1-4	TGCGCCAGCAGCCAAGTTACAGGGGATGAAAAACTGTTGTTT	CASSQVTGDEKLLF
TRBD1	TRBV20-1	NA	TRBJ2-1	TGCAGTGCAGGGGGCGGGTTCTACAATGAGCAGTTCTTC	CSAGGGFYNEQFF
NA	TRBV29-1	few	TRBJ1-2	TGCAGCGTTGAACCGAGGCAGGGTGGCCCCGGGGGCTACACCTTC	CSVEPRQGGPGGYTF
NA	TRBV5-1	few	TRBJ2-1	TGCGCCAGCAGCTTGGAAACAGGCAACAATGAGCAGTTCTTC	CASSLETGNNEQFF
TRBD1	TRBV5-4	NA	TRBJ1-6	TGTGCCAGCAGCTTGGGACAGGGGTTGGGTAATTCACCCCTCCACTTT	CASSLGQGLGNSPLHF
NA	TRBV4-3	NA	TRBJ2-5	TGCGCCAGCAGCCAAGATAAGGCGGGGTTGGAGACCCAGTACTTC	CASSQDKAGLETQYF
TRBD2	TRBV28	NA	TRBJ2-5	TGTGCCAGCAGCCCCGGACTAGCGGGAGGGATCCAAGAGACCCAGTACTTC	CASSPGLAGGIQETQYF
TRBD2	TRBV5-1	NA	TRBJ2-3	TGCGCCAGCAGGGTCCCGCAGCGGGATAAGACAGATACGCAGTATTTT	CASRVPQRDKTDTQYF
NA	TRBV20-1	many	TRBJ1-2	TGCAGTGCCCATTGGGGGTATGGCTACACCTTC	CSAHWGYGYTF